The present T cell receptor (beta chain) was sequenced within a study of human T cells and chemical hapten exposure. Study information: Patients were mainly female, each with alopecia areata, totalis or universalis. Study outcomes and limitations: Positively correlated with patch test score were the counts of PT1 expanded TCRs.

TCRdb reprocessed the RACE reads with MiXCR, giving one entry per CDR3 protein. This table has 79,000 or so distinct CDR3 sequences, approximately 32% appearing once. Trimming removed 1 base from V and 6 bases from J, with 7 bases in between. This CDR3 contains 13 residues. With regard to this clonotype: Antigen: not known.

Documented time point: patch test 1, 2 weeks after DPC sensitization. As for treatment: therapeutic diphenylcyclopropenone sensitization with weekly scalp DPC. Researchers extracted total RNA from unfractionated whole blood. The receptor was derived from a man in his forties with alopecia areata. Some clones in this sample may be carry-over from other donors' samples. The input for sequencing was whole blood, taken in connection with sensitization to the hapten diphenylcyclopropenone (DPC). The chain combines TRBV12-3 or TRBV12-4 with TRBJ2-1, with a weak D call TRBD2 (5 bases). Written as DNA, the CDR3 is TGTGCCAGCAGTTTAGGGGAGAGCAATGAGCAGTTCTTC. This gives the protein CASSLGESNEQFF.